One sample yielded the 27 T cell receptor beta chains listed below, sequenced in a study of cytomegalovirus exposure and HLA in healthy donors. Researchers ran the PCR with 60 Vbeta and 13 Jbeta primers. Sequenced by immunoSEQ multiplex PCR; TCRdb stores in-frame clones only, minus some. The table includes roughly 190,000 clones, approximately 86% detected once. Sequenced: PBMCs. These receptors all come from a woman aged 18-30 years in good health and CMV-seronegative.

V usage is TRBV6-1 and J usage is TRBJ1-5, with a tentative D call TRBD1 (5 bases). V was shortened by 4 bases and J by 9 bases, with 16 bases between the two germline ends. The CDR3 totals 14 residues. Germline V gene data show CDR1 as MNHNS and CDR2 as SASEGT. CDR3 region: CASSAGDSLRPQHF. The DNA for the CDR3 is TGTGCCAGCAGTGCGGGAGACAGTCTCAGGCCCCAGCATTTT.

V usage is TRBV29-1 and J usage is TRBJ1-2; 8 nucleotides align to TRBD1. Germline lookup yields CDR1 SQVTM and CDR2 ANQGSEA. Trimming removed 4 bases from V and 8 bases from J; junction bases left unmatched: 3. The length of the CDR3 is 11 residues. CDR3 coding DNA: TGCAGCGTTGCAGGGACAGGAGGCTACACCTTC. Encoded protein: CSVAGTGGYTF.

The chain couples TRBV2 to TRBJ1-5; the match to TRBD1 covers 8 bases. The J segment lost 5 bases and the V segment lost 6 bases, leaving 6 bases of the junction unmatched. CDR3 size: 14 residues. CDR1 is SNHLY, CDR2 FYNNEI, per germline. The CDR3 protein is CASRGQVRDQPQHF. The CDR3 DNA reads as TGTGCCAGCAGGGGACAGGTAAGGGATCAGCCCCAGCATTTT. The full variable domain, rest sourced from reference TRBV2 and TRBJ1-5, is EPEVTQTPSHQVTQMGQEVILRCVPISNHLYFYWYRQILGQKVEFLVSFYNNEISEKSEIFDDQFSVERPDGSNFTLKIRSTKLEDSAMYFCASRGQVRDQPQHFGDGTRLSIL.

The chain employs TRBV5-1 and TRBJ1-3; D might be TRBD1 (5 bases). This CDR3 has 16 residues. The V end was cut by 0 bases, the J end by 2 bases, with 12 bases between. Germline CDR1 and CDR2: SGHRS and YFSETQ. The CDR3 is CASSLGDGGTGNTIYF. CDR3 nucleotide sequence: TGCGCCAGCAGCTTGGGGGACGGGGGAACTGGAAACACCATATATTTT.

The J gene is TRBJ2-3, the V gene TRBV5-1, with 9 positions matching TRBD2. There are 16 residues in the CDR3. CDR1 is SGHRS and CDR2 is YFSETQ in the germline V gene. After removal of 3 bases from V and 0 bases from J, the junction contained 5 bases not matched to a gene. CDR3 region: CASSSLAGVSTDTQYF. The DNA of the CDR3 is TGCGCCAGCAGCTCCTTAGCGGGGGTGAGCACAGATACGCAGTATTTT.

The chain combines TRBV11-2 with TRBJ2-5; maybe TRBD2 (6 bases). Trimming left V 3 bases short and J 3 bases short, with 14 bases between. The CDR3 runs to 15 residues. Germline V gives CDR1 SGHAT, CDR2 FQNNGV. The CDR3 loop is CASSLGGIREETQYF. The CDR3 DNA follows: TGTGCCAGCAGCTTGGGCGGGATTAGGGAAGAGACCCAGTACTTC.

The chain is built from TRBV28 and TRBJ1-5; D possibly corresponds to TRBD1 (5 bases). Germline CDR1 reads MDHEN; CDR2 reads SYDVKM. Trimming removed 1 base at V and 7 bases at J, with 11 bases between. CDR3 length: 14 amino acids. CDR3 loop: CASSLLGTLQPQHF. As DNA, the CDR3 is TGTGCCAGCAGTTTATTAGGGACTCTCCAGCCCCAGCATTTT.

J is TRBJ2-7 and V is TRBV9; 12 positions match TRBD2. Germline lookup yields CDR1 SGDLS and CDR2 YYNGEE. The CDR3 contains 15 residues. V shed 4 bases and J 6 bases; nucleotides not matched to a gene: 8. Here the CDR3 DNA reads TGTGCCAGCAGCCCTAGGACTAGCGGGATTGGCGAGCAGTACTTC. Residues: CASSPRTSGIGEQYF.

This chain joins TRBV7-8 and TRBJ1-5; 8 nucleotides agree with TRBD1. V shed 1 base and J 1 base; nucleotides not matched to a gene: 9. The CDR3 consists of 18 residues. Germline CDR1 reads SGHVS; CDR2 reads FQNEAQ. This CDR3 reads CASSLGLYQGASNQPQHF. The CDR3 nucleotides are TGTGCCAGCAGCTTAGGACTGTATCAGGGGGCGAGCAATCAGCCCCAGCATTTT.

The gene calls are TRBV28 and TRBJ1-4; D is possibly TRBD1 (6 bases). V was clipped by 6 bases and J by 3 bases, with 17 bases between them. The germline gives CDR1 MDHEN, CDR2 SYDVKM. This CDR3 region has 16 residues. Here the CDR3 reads CASRKLYRAPNEKLFF. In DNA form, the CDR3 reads TGTGCCAGCAGAAAACTTTACAGGGCCCCTAATGAAAAACTGTTTTTT. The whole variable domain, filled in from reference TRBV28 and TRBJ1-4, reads DVKVTQSSRYLVKRTGEKVFLECVQDMDHENMFWYRQDPGLGLRLIYFSYDVKMKEKGDIPEGYSVSREKKERFSLILESASTNQTSMYLCASRKLYRAPNEKLFFGSGTQLSVL.

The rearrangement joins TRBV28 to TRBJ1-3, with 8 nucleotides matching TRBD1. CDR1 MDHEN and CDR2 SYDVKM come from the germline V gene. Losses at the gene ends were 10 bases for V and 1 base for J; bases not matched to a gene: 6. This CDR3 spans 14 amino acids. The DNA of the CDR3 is TGTGCCACTCGGGACAGGCGGTCTGGAAACACCATATATTTT. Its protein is CATRDRRSGNTIYF.

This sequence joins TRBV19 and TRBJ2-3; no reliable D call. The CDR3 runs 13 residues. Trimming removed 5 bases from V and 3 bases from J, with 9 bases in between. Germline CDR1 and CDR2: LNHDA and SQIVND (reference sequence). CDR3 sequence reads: CASSVSTTDTQYF. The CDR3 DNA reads TGTGCCAGTAGTGTTAGCACGACAGATACGCAGTATTTT.

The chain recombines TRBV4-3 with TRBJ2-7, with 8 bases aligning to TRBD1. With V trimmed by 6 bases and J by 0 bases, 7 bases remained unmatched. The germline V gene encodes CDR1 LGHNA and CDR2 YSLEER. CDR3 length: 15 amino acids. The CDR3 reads CASSSGGAHSYEQYF. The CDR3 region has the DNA TGCGCCAGCAGTTCAGGGGGCGCCCACTCCTACGAGCAGTACTTC.

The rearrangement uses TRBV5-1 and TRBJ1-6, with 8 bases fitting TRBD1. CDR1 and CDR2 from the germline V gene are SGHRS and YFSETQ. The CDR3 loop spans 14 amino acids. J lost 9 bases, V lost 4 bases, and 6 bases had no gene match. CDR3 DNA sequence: TGCGCCAGCAGCCTACTCGGACAGGGTTCACCCCTCCACTTT. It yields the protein CASSLLGQGSPLHF.

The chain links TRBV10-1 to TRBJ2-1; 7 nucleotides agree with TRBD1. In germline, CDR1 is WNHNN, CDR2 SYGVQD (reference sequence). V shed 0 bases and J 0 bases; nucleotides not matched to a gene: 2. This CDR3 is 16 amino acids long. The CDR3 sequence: CASSESGDSSYNEQFF. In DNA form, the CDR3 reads TGCGCCAGCAGTGAGTCGGGGGACAGCTCCTACAATGAGCAGTTCTTC.

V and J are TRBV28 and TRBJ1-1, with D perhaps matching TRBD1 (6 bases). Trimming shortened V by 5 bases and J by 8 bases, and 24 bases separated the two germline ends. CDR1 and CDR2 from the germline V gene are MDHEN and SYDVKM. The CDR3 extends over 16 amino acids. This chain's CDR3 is CASSPADSAGKGEAFF. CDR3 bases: TGTGCCAGCAGTCCGGCGGACAGCGCCGGGAAAGGCGAAGCTTTCTTT.

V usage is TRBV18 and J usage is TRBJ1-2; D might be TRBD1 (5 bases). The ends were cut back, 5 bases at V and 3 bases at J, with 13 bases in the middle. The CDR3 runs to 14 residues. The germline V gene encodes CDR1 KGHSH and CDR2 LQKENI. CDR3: CASSSLVTDYGYTF. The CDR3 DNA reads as TGTGCCAGCTCATCCTTGGTGACAGACTATGGCTACACCTTC.

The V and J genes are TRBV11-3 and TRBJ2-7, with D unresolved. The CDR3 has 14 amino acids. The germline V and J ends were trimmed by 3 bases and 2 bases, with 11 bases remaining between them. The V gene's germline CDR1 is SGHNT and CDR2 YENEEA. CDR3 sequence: CASSFTASAYEQYF. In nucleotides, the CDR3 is TGTGCCAGCAGCTTCACGGCGAGCGCCTACGAGCAGTACTTC.

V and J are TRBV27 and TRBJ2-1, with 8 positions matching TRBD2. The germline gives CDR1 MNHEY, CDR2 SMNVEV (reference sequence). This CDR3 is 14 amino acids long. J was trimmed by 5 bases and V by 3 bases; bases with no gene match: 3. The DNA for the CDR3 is TGTGCCAGCAGTTTTGCACTAGCGGACAATGAGCAGTTCTTC. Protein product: CASSFALADNEQFF.

The CDR3 is CASSETRGAILRNEQFF. In DNA, the CDR3 is TGTGCCAGCAGTGAAACTCGGGGGGCTATCCTACGGAATGAGCAGTTCTTC. The chain uses TRBV6-1 and TRBJ2-1; D possibly corresponds to TRBD2 (7 bases). Trimming stripped 2 bases from V and 7 bases from J, with 21 bases between. The CDR3 is 17 amino acids. Per the germline V gene, CDR1 is MNHNS and CDR2 is SASEGT.

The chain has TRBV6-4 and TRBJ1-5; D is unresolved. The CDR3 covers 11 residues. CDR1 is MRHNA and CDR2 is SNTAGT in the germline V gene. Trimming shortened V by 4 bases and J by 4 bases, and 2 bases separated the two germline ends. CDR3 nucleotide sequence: TGTGCCAGCAGTGCGAATCAGCCCCAGCATTTT. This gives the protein CASSANQPQHF.

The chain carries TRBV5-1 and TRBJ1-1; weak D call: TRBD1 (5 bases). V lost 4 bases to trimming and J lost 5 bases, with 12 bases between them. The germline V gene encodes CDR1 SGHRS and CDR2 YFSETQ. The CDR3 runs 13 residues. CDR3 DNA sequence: TGCGCCAGCAGCCCCACAGGAGAGACTGAAGCTTTCTTT. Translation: CASSPTGETEAFF.

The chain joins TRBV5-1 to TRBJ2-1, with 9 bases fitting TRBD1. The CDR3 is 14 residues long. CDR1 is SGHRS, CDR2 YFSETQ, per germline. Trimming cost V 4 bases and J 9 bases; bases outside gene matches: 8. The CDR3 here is CASSKTGTGTEQFF. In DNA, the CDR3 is TGCGCCAGCAGCAAGACCGGGACAGGGACTGAGCAGTTCTTC.

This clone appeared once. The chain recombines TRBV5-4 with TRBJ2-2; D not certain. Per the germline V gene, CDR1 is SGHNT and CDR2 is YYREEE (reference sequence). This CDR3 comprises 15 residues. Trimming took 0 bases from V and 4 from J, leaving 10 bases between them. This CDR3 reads CASSLAFSSTGELFF. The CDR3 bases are TGTGCCAGCAGCTTGGCGTTTAGCAGCACCGGGGAGCTGTTTTTT.

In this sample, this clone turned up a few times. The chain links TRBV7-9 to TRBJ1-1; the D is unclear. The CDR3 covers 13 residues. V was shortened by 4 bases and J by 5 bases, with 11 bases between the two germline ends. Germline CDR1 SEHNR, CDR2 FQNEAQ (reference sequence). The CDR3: CASSSRQATEAFF. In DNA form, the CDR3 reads TGTGCCAGCAGCTCAAGGCAGGCGACTGAAGCTTTCTTT. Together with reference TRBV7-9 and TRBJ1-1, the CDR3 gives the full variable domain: DTGVSQNPRHKITKRGQNVTFRCDPISEHNRLYWYRQTLGQGPEFLTYFQNEAQLEKSRLLSDRFSAERPKGSFSTLEIQRTEQGDSAMYLCASSSRQATEAFFGQGTRLTVV.

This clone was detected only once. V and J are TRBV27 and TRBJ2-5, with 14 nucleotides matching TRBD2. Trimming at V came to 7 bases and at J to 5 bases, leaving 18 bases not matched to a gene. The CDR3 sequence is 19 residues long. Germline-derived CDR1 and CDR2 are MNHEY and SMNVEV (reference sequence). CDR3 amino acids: CASKLSGTSGRMERETQYF. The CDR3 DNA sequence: TGTGCCAGCAAACTGTCTGGGACTAGCGGGAGAATGGAGCGGGAGACCCAGTACTTC.

The CDR3 loop is CASSLAIAGYYADTQYF. CDR3 DNA sequence: TGTGCCAGCAGCTTGGCCATAGCGGGGTACTATGCAGATACGCAGTATTTT. The chain uses TRBV5-5 and TRBJ2-3; TRBD2 matches at 8 bases. V lost 0 bases and J lost 4; bases outside the gene matches: 10. Germline V lookup: CDR1 SGHKS, CDR2 YYEKEE (reference sequence). The CDR3 sequence is 17 residues long.